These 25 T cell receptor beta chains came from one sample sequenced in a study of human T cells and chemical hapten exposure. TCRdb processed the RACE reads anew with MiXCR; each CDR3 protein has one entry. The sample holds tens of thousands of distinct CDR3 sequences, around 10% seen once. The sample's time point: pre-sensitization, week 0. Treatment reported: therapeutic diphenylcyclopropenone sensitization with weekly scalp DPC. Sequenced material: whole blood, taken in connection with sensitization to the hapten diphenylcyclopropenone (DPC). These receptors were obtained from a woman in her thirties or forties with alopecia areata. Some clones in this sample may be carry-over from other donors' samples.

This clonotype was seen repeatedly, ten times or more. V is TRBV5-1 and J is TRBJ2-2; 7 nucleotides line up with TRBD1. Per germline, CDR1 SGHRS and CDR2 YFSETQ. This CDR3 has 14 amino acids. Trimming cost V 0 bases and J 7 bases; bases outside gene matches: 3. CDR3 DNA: TGCGCCAGCAGCTTGGGACAGGGCAGCGGGGAGCTGTTTTTT. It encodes CASSLGQGSGELFF.

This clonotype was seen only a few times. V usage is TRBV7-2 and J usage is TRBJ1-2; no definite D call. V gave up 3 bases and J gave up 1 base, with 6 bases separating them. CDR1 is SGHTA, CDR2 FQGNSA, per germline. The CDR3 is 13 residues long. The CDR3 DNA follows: TGTGCCAGCAGCTTCGAGGTTAACTATGGCTACACCTTC. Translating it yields CASSFEVNYGYTF.

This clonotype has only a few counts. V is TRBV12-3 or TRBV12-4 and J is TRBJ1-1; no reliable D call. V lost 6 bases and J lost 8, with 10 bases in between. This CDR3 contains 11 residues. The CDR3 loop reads CASRRKSEAFF. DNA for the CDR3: TGTGCCAGCAGGCGTAAATCCGAAGCTTTCTTT.

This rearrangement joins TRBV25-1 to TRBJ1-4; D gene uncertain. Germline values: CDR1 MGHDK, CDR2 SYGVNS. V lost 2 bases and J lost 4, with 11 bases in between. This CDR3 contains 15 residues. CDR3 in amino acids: CASSEHRVFNEKLFF. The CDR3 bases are TGTGCCAGCAGTGAACATAGGGTCTTTAATGAAAAACTGTTTTTT.

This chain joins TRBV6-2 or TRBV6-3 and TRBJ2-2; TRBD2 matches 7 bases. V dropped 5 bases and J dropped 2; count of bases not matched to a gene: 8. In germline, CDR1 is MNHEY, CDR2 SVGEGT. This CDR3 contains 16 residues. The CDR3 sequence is CASSPRGVQNTGELFF. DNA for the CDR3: TGTGCCAGCAGTCCTCGGGGGGTTCAAAACACCGGGGAGCTGTTTTTT.

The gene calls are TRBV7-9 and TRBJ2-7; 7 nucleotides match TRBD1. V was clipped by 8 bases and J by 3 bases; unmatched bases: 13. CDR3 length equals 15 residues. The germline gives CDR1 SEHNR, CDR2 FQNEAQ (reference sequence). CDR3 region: CASSQTGLAIYEQYF. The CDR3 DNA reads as TGTGCCAGCTCCCAGACAGGGTTGGCGATCTACGAGCAGTACTTC. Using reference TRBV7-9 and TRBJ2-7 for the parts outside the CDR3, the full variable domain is DTGVSQNPRHKITKRGQNVTFRCDPISEHNRLYWYRQTLGQGPEFLTYFQNEAQLEKSRLLSDRFSAERPKGSFSTLEIQRTEQGDSAMYLCASSQTGLAIYEQYFGPGTRLTVT.

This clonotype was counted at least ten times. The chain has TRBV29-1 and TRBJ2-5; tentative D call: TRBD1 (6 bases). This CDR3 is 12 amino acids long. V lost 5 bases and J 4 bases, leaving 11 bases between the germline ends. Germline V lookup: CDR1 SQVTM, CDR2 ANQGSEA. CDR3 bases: TGCAGCGTTCGCAGGGGCCCAGAGACCCAGTACTTC. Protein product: CSVRRGPETQYF. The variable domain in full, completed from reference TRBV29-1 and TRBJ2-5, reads SAVISQKPSRDICQRGTSLTIQCQVDSQVTMMFWYRQQPGQSLTLIATANQGSEATYESGFVIDKFPISRPNLTFSTLTVSNMSPEDSSIYLCSVRRGPETQYFGPGTRLLVL.

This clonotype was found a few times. The chain's CDR3 is CASSESTGALYGYTF. DNA of the CDR3: TGTGCCAGTAGTGAGTCGACAGGGGCTCTCTATGGCTACACCTTC. The rearrangement links TRBV19 to TRBJ1-2, with 8 bases that match TRBD1. J was trimmed by 4 bases and V by 5 bases; bases with no gene match: 9. In germline, CDR1 is LNHDA, CDR2 SQIVND (reference sequence). This CDR3 is built from 15 residues.

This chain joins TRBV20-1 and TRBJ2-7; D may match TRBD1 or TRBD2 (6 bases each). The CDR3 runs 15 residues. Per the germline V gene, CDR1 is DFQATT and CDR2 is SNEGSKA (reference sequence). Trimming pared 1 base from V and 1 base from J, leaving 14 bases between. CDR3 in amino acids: CSARAVGGLSYEQYF. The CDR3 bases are TGCAGTGCTAGAGCGGTCGGGGGCTTATCCTACGAGCAGTACTTC.

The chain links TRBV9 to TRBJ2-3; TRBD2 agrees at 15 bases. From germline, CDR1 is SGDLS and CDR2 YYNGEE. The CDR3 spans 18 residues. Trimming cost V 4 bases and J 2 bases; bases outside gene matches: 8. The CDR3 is CASSPAGTSGGPTDTQYF. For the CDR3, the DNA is TGTGCCAGCAGCCCGGCCGGGACTAGCGGGGGGCCCACAGATACGCAGTATTTT.

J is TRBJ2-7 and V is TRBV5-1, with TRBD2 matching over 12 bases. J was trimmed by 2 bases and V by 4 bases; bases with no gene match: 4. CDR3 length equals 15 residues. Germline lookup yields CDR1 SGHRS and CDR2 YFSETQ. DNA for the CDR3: TGCGCCAGCAGCCAGACTAGCGGGAGAACCTACGAGCAGTACTTC. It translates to CASSQTSGRTYEQYF.

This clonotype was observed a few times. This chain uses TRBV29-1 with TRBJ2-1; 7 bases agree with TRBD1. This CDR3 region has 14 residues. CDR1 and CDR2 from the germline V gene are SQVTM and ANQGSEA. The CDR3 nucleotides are TGCAGTGGGGCTGACAGGGTCCTTCACAATGAGCAGTTCTTC. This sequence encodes CSGADRVLHNEQFF.

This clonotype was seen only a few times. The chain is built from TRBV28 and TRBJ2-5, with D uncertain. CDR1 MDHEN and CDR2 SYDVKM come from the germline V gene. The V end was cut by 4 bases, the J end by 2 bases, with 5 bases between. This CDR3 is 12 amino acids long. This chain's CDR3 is CASSSVQETQYF. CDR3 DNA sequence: TGTGCCAGCAGTTCTGTACAAGAGACCCAGTACTTC.

The CDR3 sequence: CASDRRANVLTF. CDR3 coding DNA: TGTGCCAGCGACAGGAGGGCCAACGTCCTGACTTTC. This sequence joins TRBV2 and TRBJ2-6; possible D gene TRBD1, 6 bases. CDR3 length equals 12 residues. V was shortened by 8 bases and J by 5 bases, with 7 bases between the two germline ends. Germline loops: CDR1 SNHLY, CDR2 FYNNEI.

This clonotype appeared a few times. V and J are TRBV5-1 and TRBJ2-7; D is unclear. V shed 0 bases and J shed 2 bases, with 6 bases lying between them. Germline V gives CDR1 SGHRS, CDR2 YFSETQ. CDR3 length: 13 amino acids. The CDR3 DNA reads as TGCGCCAGCAGCTTGGGGCTGACCTACGAGCAGTACTTC. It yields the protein CASSLGLTYEQYF.

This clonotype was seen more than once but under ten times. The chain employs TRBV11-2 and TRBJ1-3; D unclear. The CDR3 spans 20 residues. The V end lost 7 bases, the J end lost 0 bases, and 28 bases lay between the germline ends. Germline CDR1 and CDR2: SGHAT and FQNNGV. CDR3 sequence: CASTKFTYVLQKASGNTIYF. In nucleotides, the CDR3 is TGTGCCAGCACCAAATTCACTTATGTTCTCCAGAAGGCCTCTGGAAACACCATATATTTT.

CDR3 sequence: CASSLASRDNYGYTF. The DNA for the CDR3 is TGTGCCAGTAGTCTCGCCTCCAGGGATAACTATGGCTACACCTTC. This sequence joins TRBV19 and TRBJ1-2, with D maybe TRBD1 (5 bases). CDR1 LNHDA and CDR2 SQIVND come from the germline V gene (reference sequence). Trimming took 5 bases from V and 1 from J, leaving 14 bases between them. The CDR3 is 15 amino acids. Filled out from reference TRBV19 and TRBJ1-2, the complete variable domain reads DGGITQSPKYLFRKEGQNVTLSCEQNLNHDAMYWYRQDPGQGLRLIYYSQIVNDFQKGDIAEGYSVSREKKESFPLTVTSAQKNPTAFYLCASSLASRDNYGYTFGSGTRLTVV.

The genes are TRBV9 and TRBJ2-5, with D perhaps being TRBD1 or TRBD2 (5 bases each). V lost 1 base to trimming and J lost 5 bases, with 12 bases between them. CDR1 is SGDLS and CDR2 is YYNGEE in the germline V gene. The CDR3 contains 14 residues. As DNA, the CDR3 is TGTGCCAGCAGCGTATCCCCGGGGCCTGAGACCCAGTACTTC. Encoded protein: CASSVSPGPETQYF.

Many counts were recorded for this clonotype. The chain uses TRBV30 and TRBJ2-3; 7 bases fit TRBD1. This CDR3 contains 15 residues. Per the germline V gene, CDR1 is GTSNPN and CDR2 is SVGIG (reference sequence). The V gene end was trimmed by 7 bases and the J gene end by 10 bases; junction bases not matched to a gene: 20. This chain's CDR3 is CAYLRDSSDNLPQYF. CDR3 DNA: TGTGCCTACCTTCGGGACAGTAGCGACAACTTGCCGCAGTATTTT.

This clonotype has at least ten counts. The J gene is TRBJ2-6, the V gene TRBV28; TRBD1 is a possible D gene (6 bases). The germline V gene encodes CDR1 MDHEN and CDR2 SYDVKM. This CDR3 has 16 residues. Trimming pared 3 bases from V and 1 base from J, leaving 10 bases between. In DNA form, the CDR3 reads TGTGCCAGCAGTTTCCGGACAGTATCTGGGGCCAACGTCCTGACTTTC. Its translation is CASSFRTVSGANVLTF.

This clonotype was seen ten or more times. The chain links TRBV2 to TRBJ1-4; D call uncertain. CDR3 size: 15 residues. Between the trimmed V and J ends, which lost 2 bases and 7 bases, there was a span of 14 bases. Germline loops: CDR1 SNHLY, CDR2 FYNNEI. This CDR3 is CASSEWPSRSEKLFF. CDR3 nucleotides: TGTGCCAGCAGTGAATGGCCGAGCCGGAGTGAAAAACTGTTTTTT.

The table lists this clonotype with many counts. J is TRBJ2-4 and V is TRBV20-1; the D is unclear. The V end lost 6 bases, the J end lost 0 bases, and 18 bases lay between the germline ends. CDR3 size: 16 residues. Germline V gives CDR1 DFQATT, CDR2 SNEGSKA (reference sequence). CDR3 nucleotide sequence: TGCAGTGCCGTCCCTGTCTTTTCTTTAGCCAAAAACATTCAGTACTTC. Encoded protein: CSAVPVFSLAKNIQYF.

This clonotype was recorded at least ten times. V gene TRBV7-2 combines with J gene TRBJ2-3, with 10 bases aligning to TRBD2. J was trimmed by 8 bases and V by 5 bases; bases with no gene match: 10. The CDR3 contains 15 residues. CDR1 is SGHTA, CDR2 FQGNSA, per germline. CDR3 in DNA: TGTGCCAGCAGCCGCATGGGGACTAGCGCTGGTACGCAGTATTTT. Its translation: CASSRMGTSAGTQYF.

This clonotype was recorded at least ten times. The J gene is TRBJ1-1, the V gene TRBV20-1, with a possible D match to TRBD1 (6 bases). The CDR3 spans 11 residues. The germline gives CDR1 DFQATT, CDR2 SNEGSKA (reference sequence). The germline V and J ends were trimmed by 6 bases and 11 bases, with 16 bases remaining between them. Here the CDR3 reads CSAEGGWKAFF. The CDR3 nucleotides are TGCAGTGCCGAGGGGGGCTGGAAGGCTTTCTTT.

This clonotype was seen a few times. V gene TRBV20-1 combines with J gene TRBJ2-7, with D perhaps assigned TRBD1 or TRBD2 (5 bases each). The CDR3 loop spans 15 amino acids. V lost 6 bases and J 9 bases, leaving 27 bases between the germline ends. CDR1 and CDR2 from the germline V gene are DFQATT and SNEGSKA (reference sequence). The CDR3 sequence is CSAGSKPGPVGRQYF. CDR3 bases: TGCAGTGCCGGATCGAAACCGGGACCGGTAGGTCGGCAGTACTTC.